The 23 T cell receptor beta chains presented below share a single source sample, sequenced in a study of post-analysis software for immune sequencing data. General study results and limits: Included in a set of four or five TRBV segments more frequent in patients than controls were TRBV5-6, TRBV5-1 and TRBV20-1.

Libraries were made from TCR beta cDNA, and they carried unique molecular identifiers. TCRdb redid the calling of the PCR reads with MiXCR, one entry per CDR3 protein. The sample lists about 820,000 distinct CDR3 sequences, roughly 58% occurring once. These TCRs' antigens remain unknown. Sequenced material: blood. The receptor set was obtained from a girl aged 10-17 years with multiple sclerosis.

The rearrangement uses TRBV28 and TRBJ1-1; D is unresolved. From germline, CDR1 is MDHEN and CDR2 SYDVKM. The CDR3 spans 13 residues. V shed 6 bases and J shed 0 bases, with 8 bases lying between them. Here the CDR3 DNA reads TGTGCCAGCAGCACCAGTCTGAACACTGAAGCTTTCTTT. It specifies CASSTSLNTEAFF.

The V gene is TRBV20-1, the J gene TRBJ2-5, with TRBD2 matching over 8 bases. The CDR3 consists of 14 residues. The germline gives CDR1 DFQATT, CDR2 SNEGSKA (reference sequence). The V segment lost 2 bases and the J segment 4 bases; nucleotides outside the gene matches: 6. The CDR3 region is CSARSPGLGETQYF. The CDR3, as DNA: TGCAGTGCTAGATCGCCGGGACTAGGAGAGACCCAGTACTTC.

The rearrangement links TRBV2 to TRBJ1-4; 9 positions match TRBD1. Germline V CDR1 and CDR2: SNHLY, FYNNEI. With 0 bases clipped from V and 4 bases from J, the junction kept 6 bases outside the gene matches. CDR3 length: 17 amino acids. CDR3 in DNA: TGTGCCAGCAGTGAAGCAAGCGGGACAGGGCTTAATGAAAAACTGTTTTTT. Amino acids: CASSEASGTGLNEKLFF.

Only a few counts were recorded for this clonotype. The V call is TRBV29-1, the J call TRBJ2-5, with 9 bases aligning to TRBD1. The J call is doubtful: the DNA matches TRBJ2-7 better. Germline lookup yields CDR1 SQVTM and CDR2 ANQGSEA. The CDR3 sequence is 16 residues long. The CDR3 region is CSVALRGQGESNEQYF. In DNA form, the CDR3 reads TGCAGCGTGGCTCTTCGGGGACAGGGAGAATCGAACGAGCAGTACTTC.

This clonotype came up a few times. This chain connects TRBV6-5 to TRBJ2-5; D might be TRBD2 (6 bases). Between the trimmed V and J ends, which lost 7 bases and 3 bases, there was a span of 15 bases. The CDR3 spans 14 residues. The V gene's germline CDR1 is MNHEY and CDR2 SVGAGI. DNA of the CDR3: TGTGCCAGCAAACGGGCGGGGTTCAAAGAGACCCAGTACTTC. Translating it yields CASKRAGFKETQYF.

This chain connects TRBV27 to TRBJ2-7; no clear D. CDR3 length: 14 residues. Germline V gives CDR1 MNHEY, CDR2 SMNVEV (reference sequence). V lost 6 bases, J lost 3 bases, and 15 bases lay in between. The CDR3: CASSGVGPSYEQYF. DNA for the CDR3: TGTGCCAGCAGCGGTGTCGGGCCCAGCTACGAGCAGTACTTC.

The V gene is TRBV18, the J gene TRBJ1-2; TRBD1 matches at 7 bases. CDR3 length: 14 amino acids. V trimming: 3 bases; J trimming: 3 bases; junction bases outside the gene matches: 4. CDR1 and CDR2 from the germline V gene are KGHSH and LQKENI. CDR3 region: CASSPTGEYYGYTF. The CDR3 coding sequence is TGTGCCAGCTCACCTACAGGGGAGTACTATGGCTACACCTTC.

This clonotype came up a few times. CDR3 sequence (DNA): TGCAGTGCTAGAGTTGGGGACAGGGGTTCGGATTATGGCTACACCTTC. It encodes CSARVGDRGSDYGYTF. The J gene is TRBJ1-2, the V gene TRBV20-1; the match to TRBD1 covers 10 bases. The germline V gene has CDR1 DFQATT and CDR2 SNEGSKA (reference sequence). Trimming at V came to 1 base and at J to 5 bases, leaving 10 bases not matched to a gene. This CDR3 has 16 amino acids.

This clonotype has only a few counts. The chain carries TRBV6-5 and TRBJ1-2; 11 positions match TRBD1. J was trimmed by 5 bases and V by 2 bases; bases with no gene match: 4. The CDR3 is 15 residues long. Germline-derived CDR1 and CDR2 are MNHEY and SVGAGI. CDR3 residues: CASSYRGQGAYGYTF. The CDR3 DNA is TGTGCCAGCAGTTACCGCGGACAGGGGGCGTATGGCTACACCTTC.

The CDR3 spells CATSGGGWYQGDSPLHF. The DNA of the CDR3 is TGTGCCACCAGCGGAGGTGGGTGGTACCAGGGAGATTCACCCCTCCACTTT. This sequence joins TRBV15 and TRBJ1-6, with TRBD1 as a possible D gene (5 bases). This CDR3 region has 17 residues. V was pared by 5 bases and J by 8 bases, with 22 bases between. Germline values: CDR1 LNHNV, CDR2 YYDKDF (reference sequence).

The V gene is TRBV27, the J gene TRBJ2-5, with a possible D match to TRBD2 (5 bases). The DNA matches TRBJ2-7 better at its end, which makes the J call doubtful. This CDR3 spans 15 amino acids. Germline V CDR1 and CDR2: MNHEY, SMNVEV (reference sequence). The CDR3: CASSLTRTISHEQYF. CDR3 DNA: TGTGCCAGCAGTTTAACTAGGACCATAAGCCACGAGCAGTACTTC.

The V call is TRBV7-2, the J call TRBJ2-1, with D perhaps given as TRBD1 or TRBD2 (5 bases each). CDR1 is SGHTA and CDR2 is FQGNSA in the germline V gene. The CDR3 is 15 residues long. With 6 bases removed from V and 6 bases from J, the gap between germline ends came to 18 bases. CDR3 sequence: CASRTDRGSGNEQFF. In DNA form, the CDR3 reads TGTGCCAGCAGAACAGACAGAGGGTCGGGCAATGAGCAGTTCTTC. Combining the CDR3 with reference TRBV7-2 and TRBJ2-1 gives the whole variable domain GAGVSQSPSNKVTEKGKDVELRCDPISGHTALYWYRQSLGQGLEFLIYFQGNSAPDKSGLPSDRFSAERTGGSVSTLTIQRTQQEDSAVYLCASRTDRGSGNEQFFGPGTRLTVL.

Comments on this clonotype: Its ends do not fully match the called genes, so a read error is possible. The J gene is TRBJ2-4, the V gene TRBV4-1; D remains unclear. Germline CDR1 MGHRA, CDR2 YSYEKL. CDR3 length: 14 amino acids. Written as DNA, the CDR3 is TGCGCCAGCAACCAAGATCGAGATGGGCGGCTTCAGTACTTC. Translating it yields CASNQDRDGRLQYF.

This clonotype came up a few times. The chain carries TRBV6-2 or TRBV6-3 and TRBJ1-5; maybe TRBD1 (5 bases). The V gene's germline CDR1 is MNHEY and CDR2 SVGEGT. The CDR3 is 16 amino acids. Trimming removed 2 bases at V and 6 bases at J, with 17 bases between. The CDR3 protein is CASSYGGGQGGQPQHF. Here the CDR3 DNA reads TGTGCCAGCAGTTACGGTGGTGGGCAGGGTGGTCAGCCCCAGCATTTT.

This clonotype has just a few counts. V gene TRBV6-1 combines with J gene TRBJ2-7; possible D gene TRBD1, 5 bases. The CDR3 totals 14 residues. In germline, CDR1 is MNHNS, CDR2 SASEGT. V dropped 9 bases and J dropped 5 bases, with 20 bases sitting between them. The CDR3 DNA is TGTGCCAGTAACTTACAGGTCCCCCGCGACGAGCAGTACTTC. This encodes CASNLQVPRDEQYF.

The chain employs TRBV6-5 and TRBJ1-1; D is possibly TRBD1 (5 bases). V lost 6 bases, J lost 3 bases, and 11 bases lay in between. The CDR3 is 13 residues long. The germline V gene has CDR1 MNHEY and CDR2 SVGAGI. The CDR3 coding sequence is TGTGCCAGCAGGGAGGGGTCACACACTGAAGCTTTCTTT. Translating it yields CASREGSHTEAFF.

V is TRBV9 and J is TRBJ2-1, with no clear D. Germline CDR1 is SGDLS and CDR2 is YYNGEE. The CDR3 is 17 residues long. Deletions cut 0 bases from V and 0 bases from J, with 13 bases between. This CDR3 reads CASSVGTGSRSYNEQFF. Here the CDR3 DNA reads TGTGCCAGCAGCGTAGGTACGGGTAGCCGCTCCTACAATGAGCAGTTCTTC. Variable domain in full (rest from reference TRBV9 and TRBJ2-1): DSGVTQTPKHLITATGQRVTLRCSPRSGDLSVYWYQQSLDQGLQFLIQYYNGEERAKGNILERFSAQQFPDLHSELNLSSLELGDSALYFCASSVGTGSRSYNEQFFGPGTRLTVL.

CDR3: CASSQDLSGQGTYEQYF. The CDR3, as DNA: TGCGCCAGCAGCCAAGATTTATCGGGACAGGGGACTTACGAGCAGTACTTC. V usage is TRBV4-1 and J usage is TRBJ2-7; 10 bases agree with TRBD1. The J segment lost 4 bases and the V segment lost 0 bases, leaving 9 bases of the junction unmatched. The CDR3 runs 17 residues. Germline CDR1 MGHRA, CDR2 YSYEKL.

Worth noting for this clonotype: This may come from a read error, since a much larger clone is one base off. This rearrangement joins TRBV9 to TRBJ1-2; D is perhaps TRBD1 (5 bases). Germline lookup yields CDR1 SGDLS and CDR2 YYNGEE. The CDR3 runs 12 residues. The V end lost 2 bases, the J end lost 4 bases, and 6 bases lay between the germline ends. The CDR3 nucleotides are TGTGCCAGCAGCGTGACAGCCTATGGCTACACCTTC. Translated, it gives CASSVTAYGYTF.

This clonotype has just a few counts. The chain links TRBV7-3 to TRBJ2-5, with 7 positions matching TRBD2. The trim removed 5 bases at V and 2 bases at J, leaving 5 bases unmatched. Germline-derived CDR1 and CDR2 are SGHTA and FQGTGA. The CDR3 has 14 residues. The CDR3 spells CASSLLGGQETQYF. CDR3 in DNA: TGTGCCAGCAGCCTCCTGGGGGGGCAAGAGACCCAGTACTTC.

In its sample, this clonotype was seen a few times. The chain combines TRBV27 with TRBJ2-5; possibly TRBD1 or TRBD2 for D (5 bases each). V was cut by 6 bases and J by 2 bases, with 13 bases left in between. This CDR3 is 14 amino acids long. Germline V gene data show CDR1 as MNHEY and CDR2 as SMNVEV (reference sequence). CDR3 amino acids: CASRLLGVQETQYF. The DNA for the CDR3 is TGTGCCAGCAGACTGTTGGGGGTTCAAGAGACCCAGTACTTC.

V is TRBV24-1 and J is TRBJ2-1; maybe TRBD1 (5 bases). The germline V gene encodes CDR1 KGHDR and CDR2 SFDVKD. This CDR3 has 16 residues. The V end lost 0 bases, the J end lost 4 bases, and 12 bases lay between the germline ends. The CDR3 nucleotides are TGTGCCACCAGTGATTTGAACAGGCCGGATTACAATGAGCAGTTCTTC. Translated: CATSDLNRPDYNEQFF.

V gene TRBV12-5 combines with J gene TRBJ2-1, with 9 bases identical to TRBD2. This CDR3 region has 14 residues. Germline V gene lookup returns CDR1 LGHNT and CDR2 FRNRAP. V lost 4 bases, J lost 5 bases, and 3 bases stayed unmatched. The CDR3 spells CASGSASGNNEQFF. In nucleotides, the CDR3 is TGTGCTAGTGGTTCCGCTAGCGGGAACAATGAGCAGTTCTTC.